This TCR beta chain was sequenced in a study of CD8+CD57+ T cells in acquired aplastic anemia. Looking at the study overall: Roughly 3.1 ug was the average amount of DNA from sorted CD4+ and CD8+ cells. Study-level findings and limits: Patient and control CD8+ Simpson's diversity was not significantly different. Comparison of patients with controls identified around 30 shared CD8+ CDR3 sequences.

The ends were cut back, 2 bases at V and 5 bases at J, with 18 bases in the middle. Germline CDR1 MDHEN, CDR2 SYDVKM. The CDR3 is 17 residues long. Comments on this clonotype: Antigen unknown.

Genomic DNA, the template, was used for profiling of the TCR beta VDJ and CDR3. TCRdb re-analysed the reads in MiXCR, keeping a single row per CDR3 protein. Of some 190,000 distinct CDR3 sequences in the sample, less than 65% were seen once. The specimen was sorted CD4+, CD8+, or CD8+CD57+ T cells (not recorded which) from PBMCs. The receptor was derived from a human donor in good health, serving as a control. The chain uses TRBV28 and TRBJ1-4, with D unresolved. The CDR3 sequence: CASSLRFRSWSNEKLFF. The CDR3 nucleotides read TGTGCCAGCAGTTTACGGTTTCGCTCCTGGTCAAATGAAAAACTGTTTTTT.